These 21 T cell receptor beta chains were all obtained from the same sample, sequenced in a study of metastatic and nonmetastatic thyroid tumors. Not a single patient had been given any form of treatment at any point before undergoing thyroid surgery. With MiXCR, TCRdb called clones anew from the PCR reads. The sample carries approximately 37,000 clones, over 12% recorded once. Sequenced sample: blood. These receptors all come from a male donor with papillary thyroid cancer or a benign thyroid nodule (not recorded which). Some clones in this sample may be carry-over from other donors' samples.

The chain uses TRBV9 and TRBJ2-3; TRBD2 agrees at 9 bases. The junction had 15 bases not matched to a gene; V was cut back by 9 bases and J by 4 bases. The CDR3 has 16 amino acids. CDR1 SGDLS and CDR2 YYNGEE come from the germline V gene. The DNA for the CDR3 is TGTGCCATCATCGTAGGGCTAGCGGGACTCCCAGATACGCAGTATTTT. Its translation is CAIIVGLAGLPDTQYF. Full variable domain (outside the CDR3, taken from reference TRBV9 and TRBJ2-3): DSGVTQTPKHLITATGQRVTLRCSPRSGDLSVYWYQQSLDQGLQFLIQYYNGEERAKGNILERFSAQQFPDLHSELNLSSLELGDSALYFCAIIVGLAGLPDTQYFGPGTRLTVL.

The rearrangement uses TRBV7-2 and TRBJ2-3; D is perhaps TRBD1 or TRBD2 (5 bases each). Germline V gives CDR1 SGHTA, CDR2 FQGNSA. Trimming removed 6 bases from V and 2 bases from J, with 12 bases in between. The CDR3 contains 14 residues. CDR3 sequence: CASRRPGPTDTQYF. As DNA, the CDR3 is TGTGCCAGCAGACGACCGGGACCCACAGATACGCAGTATTTT.

The sample holds many counts of this clone. The J gene is TRBJ2-1, the V gene TRBV18; 7 nucleotides match TRBD1. The CDR3 has 14 amino acids. Losses at the gene ends were 3 bases for V and 9 bases for J; bases not matched to a gene: 8. Germline loops: CDR1 KGHSH, CDR2 LQKENI. The CDR3 loop reads CASSPGTASSEQFF. For the CDR3, the DNA is TGTGCCAGCTCACCCGGGACAGCTTCAAGTGAGCAGTTCTTC.

This clone was counted ten times or more. A read error is possible here, since a much larger clone lies one base away. Other DNA sequences within the sample encode an identical CDR3. The CDR3 sequence is CALGTMNTEAFF. For the CDR3, the DNA is TGTGCCTTAGGGACAATGAACACTGAGGCTTTCTTT. The chain employs TRBV6-1 and TRBJ1-1, with D perhaps matching TRBD1 (6 bases). Germline-derived CDR1 and CDR2 are MNHNS and SASEGT. The CDR3 is 12 amino acids.

This clone was picked up many times. The V call is TRBV28, the J call TRBJ2-7, with D perhaps assigned TRBD1 or TRBD2 (7 bases each). V lost 1 base and J 6 bases, leaving 13 bases between the germline ends. CDR1 and CDR2 (germline): MDHEN, SYDVKM. The CDR3 extends over 14 amino acids. CDR3: CASSLLDREGEQYF. DNA for the CDR3: TGTGCCAGCAGTTTATTAGACAGGGAGGGCGAGCAGTACTTC. Drawing the rest from reference TRBV28 and TRBJ2-7, the complete variable domain is DVKVTQSSRYLVKRTGEKVFLECVQDMDHENMFWYRQDPGLGLRLIYFSYDVKMKEKGDIPEGYSVSREKKERFSLILESASTNQTSMYLCASSLLDREGEQYFGPGTRLTVT.

This clone was recorded at least ten times. V and J are TRBV24-1 and TRBJ1-2; TRBD1 is a possible D gene (5 bases). Trimming stripped 2 bases from V and 2 bases from J, with 5 bases between. The CDR3 is 13 residues long. Germline CDR1 and CDR2: KGHDR and SFDVKD. The DNA of the CDR3 is TGTGCCACCAGTGATTACAGGAACTATGGCTACACCTTC. It yields the protein CATSDYRNYGYTF.

Many counts were recorded for this clone. The chain uses TRBV7-3 and TRBJ2-1, with TRBD2 matching over 9 bases. J gave up 9 bases and V 5 bases, and 11 bases lay outside the gene matches. This CDR3 comprises 15 residues. CDR1 and CDR2 (germline): SGHTA, FQGTGA. The CDR3: CASSPGLARAGEQFF. The CDR3, as DNA: TGTGCCAGCAGCCCCGGACTAGCGCGAGCTGGTGAGCAGTTCTTC.

This clone was detected many times. J is TRBJ1-1 and V is TRBV20-1; no clear D gene. V was shortened by 3 bases and J by 1 base, with 9 bases between the two germline ends. CDR3 length equals 13 residues. Per the germline V gene, CDR1 is DFQATT and CDR2 is SNEGSKA (reference sequence). CDR3 loop: CSASRDRNTEAFF. The DNA of the CDR3 is TGCAGTGCTAGTCGAGACCGGAACACTGAAGCTTTCTTT.

This clone was observed at least ten times. The genes are TRBV6-2 or TRBV6-3 and TRBJ2-1; 9 nucleotides match TRBD2. Trimming took 2 bases from V and 5 from J; bases not matched to a gene: 7. Germline V gene lookup returns CDR1 MNHEY and CDR2 SVGEGT. This CDR3 contains 16 residues. CDR3 sequence: CASSYPAGGLDNEQFF. In nucleotides, the CDR3 is TGTGCCAGCAGTTACCCGGCGGGAGGGCTAGACAATGAGCAGTTCTTC.

This clone appeared many times. Other DNA sequences of this sample code for an identical CDR3. The chain recombines TRBV9 with TRBJ1-1; D remains unclear. The CDR3 is 13 residues long. V shed 2 bases and J shed 0 bases, with 5 bases lying between them. The germline V gene has CDR1 SGDLS and CDR2 YYNGEE. The CDR3 sequence is CASSVRLNTEAFF. The CDR3 DNA is TGTGCCAGCAGCGTCAGGTTGAACACTGAAGCTTTCTTT.

The J gene is TRBJ2-1, the V gene TRBV6-1; 10 nucleotides match TRBD1. Germline CDR1 MNHNS, CDR2 SASEGT. With 5 bases clipped from V and 10 bases from J, the junction kept 8 bases outside the gene matches. The CDR3 contains 14 residues. CDR3 in amino acids: CASSPGTGVREQFF. The CDR3 nucleotides read TGTGCCAGCAGTCCTGGGACAGGGGTGAGGGAGCAGTTCTTC.

This clone was recorded many times. The genes are TRBV5-5 and TRBJ1-2, with D perhaps matching TRBD1 (6 bases). CDR1 is SGHKS and CDR2 is YYEKEE in the germline V gene (reference sequence). The ends were cut back, 1 base at V and 8 bases at J, with 21 bases in the middle. The CDR3 has 16 amino acids. The CDR3 region has the DNA TGTGCCAGCAGCTTGCACGAGGGGGGAATTTCCCTGGGCTACACCTTC. Protein sequence: CASSLHEGGISLGYTF.

This clone was recorded many times. The gene calls are TRBV5-1 and TRBJ2-2; perhaps TRBD2 as D (5 bases). Trimming removed 3 bases at V and 6 bases at J, with 9 bases between. CDR1 is SGHRS and CDR2 is YFSETQ in the germline V gene. This CDR3 spans 13 amino acids. The CDR3 DNA sequence: TGCGCCAGCAGCTACACTAGTTCCGGGGAGCTGTTTTTT. Amino acid sequence: CASSYTSSGELFF.

This clone was counted at least ten times. The sample holds other DNA sequences that translate to the same CDR3. The V gene is TRBV6-6, the J gene TRBJ1-1, with TRBD1 as a possible D gene (6 bases). The germline V gene encodes CDR1 MNHNY and CDR2 SVGAGI (reference sequence). With 2 bases removed from V and 0 bases from J, the gap between germline ends came to 13 bases. This CDR3 region has 16 residues. The CDR3 is CASSYDRKGVNTEAFF. CDR3 DNA sequence: TGTGCCAGCAGTTACGACAGGAAGGGGGTGAACACTGAAGCTTTCTTT.

Points on this clone: Possible read error: a much larger clone is one base away. The genes are TRBV29-1 and TRBJ1-1; D is unclear. Trimming left V 1 base short and J 1 base short, with 10 bases between. The CDR3 has 14 amino acids. Germline-derived CDR1 and CDR2 are SQVTM and ANQGSEA. The CDR3: CSVEGITANTEAFF. CDR3 DNA: TGCAGCGTTGAAGGCATCACAGCGAACACTGAAGCTTTCTTT.

This chain connects TRBV4-2 to TRBJ2-3; 9 nucleotides line up with TRBD2. Germline lookup yields CDR1 LGHNA and CDR2 YNFKEQ. The V segment lost 6 bases and the J segment 2 bases; nucleotides outside the gene matches: 12. The CDR3 spans 17 residues. CDR3 nucleotides: TGTGCCAGCAGACTGGGGGCTAGCGGGAAGGTCACAGATACGCAGTATTTT. Amino acid sequence: CASRLGASGKVTDTQYF.

V gene TRBV5-1 combines with J gene TRBJ2-1; 10 nucleotides agree with TRBD1. V dropped 1 base and J dropped 6; count of bases not matched to a gene: 7. Germline-derived CDR1 and CDR2 are SGHRS and YFSETQ. The CDR3 extends over 16 amino acids. CDR3 sequence: CASSLNPGQGINEQFF. CDR3 DNA sequence: TGCGCCAGCAGCTTGAACCCGGGACAGGGGATCAATGAGCAGTTCTTC.

The rearrangement joins TRBV10-3 to TRBJ1-5; D is possibly TRBD1 (5 bases). V lost 0 bases and J lost 2, with 8 bases in between. This CDR3 comprises 15 residues. CDR1 and CDR2 (germline): ENHRY, SYGVKD. Here the CDR3 DNA reads TGTGCCATCAGTGAGTCGGGGGGGGGCAATCAGCCCCAGCATTTT. As protein: CAISESGGGNQPQHF.

Many counts were recorded for this clone. This chain uses TRBV7-2 with TRBJ2-7; no clear D. The V end was cut by 5 bases, the J end by 3 bases, with 8 bases between. The CDR3 contains 12 residues. Germline CDR1 is SGHTA and CDR2 is FQGNSA. CDR3 sequence reads: CASSPFNYEQYF. DNA of the CDR3: TGTGCCAGCAGCCCTTTTAACTACGAGCAGTACTTC.

This clone was seen a few times. This chain links TRBV5-6 with TRBJ1-3, with D unclear. The CDR3 runs to 16 residues. The germline V and J ends were trimmed by 1 base and 1 base, with 12 bases remaining between them. CDR1 SGHDT and CDR2 YYEEEE come from the germline V gene. CDR3 region: CASSLYSLGSGNTIYF. DNA for the CDR3: TGTGCCAGCAGCTTGTATAGTCTCGGGTCTGGAAACACCATATATTTT.

This clone has only a few counts. Here the CDR3 omits its conserved ending phenylalanine or tryptophan, so a read error is the likely source. This rearrangement joins TRBV28 to TRBJ2-7; either TRBD1 or TRBD2 may supply D (5 bases each). Per germline, CDR1 MDHEN and CDR2 SYDVKM. This CDR3 has 14 residues. The CDR3 nucleotides are TGTGTCAGCAGTTCCCCCATGGGGGCCTACGAGCAGTACCTC. Amino acid sequence: CVSSSPMGAYEQYL.